This TCR beta chain was profiled in a study of cytomegalovirus exposure and HLA in healthy donors. PCR used 60 Vbeta primers and 13 Jbeta primers. Assay: immunoSEQ multiplex PCR; the TCRdb copy retains only in-frame clones and omits some. This table holds over 70,000 clones, around four fifths found once. General study points: Among donors in an Asian-associated ancestry cluster, a later analysis reportedly found fewer N-insertions than the approximately 700-donor mean. Productive rates of about 90% or about 30% were seen for most TCR beta V segments in an earlier analysis. Investigators reported around 150 TCR beta chains as tied to cytomegalovirus. While the bulk of TCR sequences proved rare, some public TCRs turned up in many donors.

To note about this clone: The antigen is not known. An end of the junction does not agree with germline; a read error may underlie this.

Looked up from germline, CDR1 is SEHNR and CDR2 is FQNEAQ (reference sequence). CDR3 length: 16 amino acids. This receptor was taken from a man in his forties or fifties in good health and CMV-seropositive. The sequencing input was PBMCs. This chain connects TRBV7-9 to TRBJ2-7; the match to TRBD1 covers 9 bases. CDR3 amino acids: CSSSLMGGQGAYEQYF. In nucleotides, the CDR3 is TGTTCCAGCAGCTTAATGGGGGGACAGGGAGCCTACGAGCAGTACTTC.